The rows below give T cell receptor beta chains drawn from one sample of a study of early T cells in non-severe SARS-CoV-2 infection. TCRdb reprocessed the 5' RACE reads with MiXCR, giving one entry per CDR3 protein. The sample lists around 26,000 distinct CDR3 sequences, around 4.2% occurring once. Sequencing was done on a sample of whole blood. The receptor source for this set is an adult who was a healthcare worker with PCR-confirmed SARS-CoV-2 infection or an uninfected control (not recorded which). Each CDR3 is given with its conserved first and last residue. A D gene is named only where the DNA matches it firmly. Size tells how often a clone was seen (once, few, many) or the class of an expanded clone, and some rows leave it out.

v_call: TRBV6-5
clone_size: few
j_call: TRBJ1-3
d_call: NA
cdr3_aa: CASRTGLLSGNTIYF
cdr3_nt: TGTGCCAGCAGGACAGGATTACTCTCTGGAAACACCATATATTTT

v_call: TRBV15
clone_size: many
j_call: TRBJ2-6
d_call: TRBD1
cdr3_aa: CATSTRQGGANVLTF
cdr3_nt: TGTGCCACCAGCACCAGACAGGGAGGGGCCAACGTCCTGACTTTC

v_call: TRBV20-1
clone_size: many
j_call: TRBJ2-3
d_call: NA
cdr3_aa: CSARREDTQYF
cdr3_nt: TGCAGTGCTAGGAGGGAGGATACGCAGTATTTT

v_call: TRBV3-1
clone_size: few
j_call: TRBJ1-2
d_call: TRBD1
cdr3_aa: CASSQSGTAGYTF
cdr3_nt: TGTGCCAGCAGCCAATCCGGGACAGCTGGCTACACCTTC

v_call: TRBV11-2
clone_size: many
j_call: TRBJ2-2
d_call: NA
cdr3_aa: CASSFRELFF
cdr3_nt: TGTGCCAGCAGCTTCCGGGAGCTGTTTTTT

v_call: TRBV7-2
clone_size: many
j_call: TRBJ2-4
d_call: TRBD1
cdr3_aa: CASSIGQGAGAKNIQYF
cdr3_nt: TGTGCCAGCAGCATAGGACAGGGCGCAGGGGCCAAAAACATTCAGTACTTC

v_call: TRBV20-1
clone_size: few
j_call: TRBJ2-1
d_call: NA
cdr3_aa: CSARLWPARGILVNEQFF
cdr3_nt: TGCAGTGCTAGGTTATGGCCAGCCCGGGGGATCTTAGTCAATGAGCAGTTCTTC

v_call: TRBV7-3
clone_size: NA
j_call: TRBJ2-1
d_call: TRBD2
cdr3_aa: CASSLRDGIAGSFYNEQFF
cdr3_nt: TGTGCCAGCAGCTTAAGGGATGGTATAGCGGGAAGCTTCTACAATGAGCAGTTCTTC

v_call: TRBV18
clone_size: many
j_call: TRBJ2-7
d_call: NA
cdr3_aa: CASSPDLTEEQYF
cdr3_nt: TGTGCCAGCTCACCGGACCTCACAGAAGAGCAGTACTTC

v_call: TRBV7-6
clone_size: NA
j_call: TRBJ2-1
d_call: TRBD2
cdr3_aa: CASSLAFGTRSIDEQFF
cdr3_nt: TGTGCCAGCAGCTTAGCATTTGGGACTAGGTCCATTGATGAGCAGTTCTTC

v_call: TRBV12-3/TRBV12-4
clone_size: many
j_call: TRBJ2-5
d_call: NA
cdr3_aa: CASSLRRIQETQYF
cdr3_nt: TGTGCCAGCAGTTTAAGACGGATCCAAGAGACCCAGTACTTC

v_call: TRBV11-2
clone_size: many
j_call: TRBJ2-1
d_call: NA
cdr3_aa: CASRRVTGPSHNEQFF
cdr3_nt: TGTGCCAGCAGGCGGGTAACCGGGCCTAGCCACAATGAGCAGTTCTTC

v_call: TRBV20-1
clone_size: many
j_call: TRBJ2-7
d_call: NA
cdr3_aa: CSASRQTYEQYF
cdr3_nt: TGCAGTGCTAGCAGGCAGACCTACGAGCAGTACTTC

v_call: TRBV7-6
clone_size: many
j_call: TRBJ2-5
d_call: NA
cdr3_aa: CASSLWERRGQETQYF
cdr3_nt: TGTGCCAGCAGCTTATGGGAGCGGAGGGGGCAAGAGACCCAGTACTTC